These 26 T cell receptor beta chains were sequenced from one sample in a study of blood T cell repertoires in COVID-19. The assay was immunoSEQ multiplex PCR, and TCRdb's table has in-frame clones only and misses some. There are some 150,000 clones in the sample; roughly 83% occur only once, and 9.5% to 13% lies in the top ten. Source material: peripheral blood. The receptors derive from a woman aged 60 to 75 with COVID-19, enrolled during active disease.

The chain combines TRBV6-5 with TRBJ1-2; no clear D gene. CDR1 MNHEY and CDR2 SVGAGI come from the germline V gene. This CDR3 region has 14 residues. Trimming took 5 bases from V and 3 from J, leaving 13 bases between them. In DNA, the CDR3 is TGTGCCAGCAGTAGACCCTGGGCCTACTATGGCTACACCTTC. Amino acids: CASSRPWAYYGYTF.

This rearrangement joins TRBV7-2 to TRBJ1-1; D remains unclear. Per the germline V gene, CDR1 is SGHTA and CDR2 is FQGNSA. The CDR3 runs to 15 residues. Trimming took 9 bases from V and 0 from J, leaving 17 bases between them. This CDR3 is CASSPPRDMNTEAFF. Here the CDR3 DNA reads TGTGCCAGTAGCCCTCCGAGGGATATGAACACTGAAGCTTTCTTT.

In its sample, this clone was seen a few times. For the CDR3, the DNA is TGTGCCAGCAGTGAGGACACAACCTGGGGTTCACCCCTCCACTTT. Translation gives CASSEDTTWGSPLHF. This rearrangement joins TRBV6-1 to TRBJ1-6; tentatively, D is TRBD1 (5 bases). The V and J ends lost 3 bases and 9 bases respectively, with 15 bases between them. The CDR3 length is 15 residues. Looked up from germline, CDR1 is MNHNS and CDR2 is SASEGT.

This clone was observed once. The J gene is TRBJ1-1, the V gene TRBV6-5; the match to TRBD1 covers 7 bases. This CDR3 is 14 amino acids long. V gave up 2 bases and J gave up 8 bases; unmatched junction bases: 8. Looked up from germline, CDR1 is MNHEY and CDR2 is SVGAGI. CDR3 loop: CASSYRQGRGEAFF. The CDR3 DNA is TGTGCCAGCAGTTACCGACAGGGAAGGGGGGAAGCTTTCTTT.

This sequence joins TRBV5-1 and TRBJ1-2, with D unclear. Trimming took off 4 bases at V and 1 base at J, with 14 bases between the two ends. CDR1 SGHRS and CDR2 YFSETQ come from the germline V gene. This CDR3 region has 15 residues. CDR3 in amino acids: CASSPPRPSNYGYTF. The CDR3 DNA follows: TGCGCCAGCAGCCCGCCCCGTCCCAGTAACTATGGCTACACCTTC.

This chain uses TRBV18 with TRBJ1-6; D is perhaps TRBD1 (6 bases). Germline loops: CDR1 KGHSH, CDR2 LQKENI. This CDR3 comprises 16 residues. Trimming stripped 10 bases from V and 0 bases from J, with 16 bases between. The CDR3, as DNA: TGTGCCACCCAGAGGGACACGAGCTCCTATAATTCACCCCTCCACTTT. Protein sequence: CATQRDTSSYNSPLHF.

The chain is built from TRBV7-9 and TRBJ2-5; D might be TRBD1 (5 bases). V lost 1 base to trimming and J lost 7 bases, with 7 bases between them. The germline CDR1 and CDR2 sequences are SEHNR and FQNEAQ (reference sequence). The CDR3 is made up of 12 amino acids. The DNA for the CDR3 is TGTGCCAGCAGCTTAGGGGGCGGGACCCAGTACTTC. Translated: CASSLGGGTQYF.

The rearrangement joins TRBV7-9 to TRBJ1-4; no clear D. The CDR3 is 13 amino acids. Germline loops: CDR1 SEHNR, CDR2 FQNEAQ (reference sequence). Trimming stripped 3 bases from V and 8 bases from J, with 10 bases between. The CDR3 coding sequence is TGTGCCAGCAGCTTTGGGGAGTTCGAAAAACTGTTTTTT. As protein: CASSFGEFEKLFF.

The V gene is TRBV6-1, the J gene TRBJ2-7; D gene uncertain. Germline CDR1 and CDR2: MNHNS and SASEGT. The germline V and J ends were trimmed by 0 bases and 3 bases, with 9 bases remaining between them. The CDR3 length is 14 residues. The CDR3 DNA follows: TGTGCCAGCAGTGAAGCGGGCAGTGGCTACGAGCAGTACGTC. Its translation: CASSEAGSGYEQYV.

The chain joins TRBV19 to TRBJ2-7; 9 bases are a match to TRBD1. This CDR3 comprises 13 residues. J was trimmed by 6 bases and V by 3 bases; bases with no gene match: 3. Germline V gene data show CDR1 as LNHDA and CDR2 as SQIVND (reference sequence). The chain's CDR3 is CASSMTGGAEQYV. In DNA, the CDR3 is TGTGCCAGTAGTATGACAGGGGGAGCCGAGCAGTACGTC.

V gene TRBV5-5 combines with J gene TRBJ1-1; a possible D gene is TRBD1 (6 bases). The ends were cut back, 4 bases at V and 0 bases at J, with 16 bases in the middle. The CDR3 is 16 residues long. CDR1 and CDR2 from the germline V gene are SGHKS and YYEKEE (reference sequence). CDR3 region: CASSKTGQPMNTEAFF. The CDR3 DNA reads TGTGCCAGCAGCAAGACAGGCCAACCCATGAACACTGAAGCTTTCTTT.

The genes are TRBV11-2 and TRBJ2-1, with 7 bases that match TRBD2. The germline gives CDR1 SGHAT, CDR2 FQNNGV. The CDR3 covers 11 residues. Trimming cost V 4 bases and J 13 bases; bases outside gene matches: 4. The CDR3 is CASSSREFQFF. The CDR3 nucleotides are TGTGCCAGCAGCTCGCGGGAGTTCCAGTTCTTC. The full variable domain, rest sourced from reference TRBV11-2 and TRBJ2-1, is EAGVAQSPRYKIIEKRQSVAFWCNPISGHATLYWYQQILGQGPKLLIQFQNNGVVDDSQLPKDRFSAERLKGVDSTLKIQPAKLEDSAVYLCASSSREFQFFGPGTRLTVL.

This clone showed up just a few times. This rearrangement joins TRBV7-9 to TRBJ2-5, with D maybe TRBD2 (7 bases). The CDR3 is made up of 16 amino acids. The V end lost 1 base, the J end lost 4 bases, and 16 bases lay between the germline ends. Germline assignment: CDR1 SEHNR and CDR2 FQNEAQ (reference sequence). The CDR3 coding sequence is TGTGCCAGCAGCTTAGATACGGGGGGCGGACTAGAGACCCAGTACTTC. This gives the protein CASSLDTGGGLETQYF.

CDR3 DNA sequence: TGTGCCAGCAGTTTGCGTCAGGGGGTAGGAAACACCATATATTTT. Amino acid sequence: CASSLRQGVGNTIYF. This chain connects TRBV27 to TRBJ1-3; 7 bases agree with TRBD1. The V segment lost 3 bases and the J segment 4 bases; nucleotides outside the gene matches: 6. Per the germline V gene, CDR1 is MNHEY and CDR2 is SMNVEV (reference sequence). This CDR3 is built from 15 residues.

The chain joins TRBV6-5 to TRBJ2-5, with 9 bases identical to TRBD1. The length of the CDR3 is 14 residues. Trimming removed 6 bases from V and 5 bases from J; junction bases left unmatched: 7. Germline V gene sequence: CDR1 MNHEY, CDR2 SVGAGI. The CDR3 is CASSRTGGGETQYF. In DNA, the CDR3 is TGTGCCAGCAGCCGAACAGGGGGCGGGGAGACCCAGTACTTC.

The V gene is TRBV6-5, the J gene TRBJ1-6; tentatively, D is TRBD1 (5 bases). V was shortened by 0 bases and J by 9 bases, with 15 bases between the two germline ends. In germline, CDR1 is MNHEY, CDR2 SVGAGI. The CDR3 loop spans 16 amino acids. The CDR3 sequence: CASSYSVGRRGSPLHF. The CDR3 DNA is TGTGCCAGCAGTTACTCGGTCGGTCGAAGGGGTTCACCCCTCCACTTT.

The chain is built from TRBV5-1 and TRBJ1-5, with TRBD1 matching over 8 bases. Trimming removed 7 bases from V and 6 bases from J; junction bases left unmatched: 6. Germline V lookup: CDR1 SGHRS, CDR2 YFSETQ. This CDR3 is 13 amino acids long. The CDR3 region is CASAYGQGQPQHF. CDR3 coding DNA: TGCGCCAGCGCATATGGACAGGGTCAGCCCCAGCATTTT.

The chain links TRBV10-1 to TRBJ1-1; the match to TRBD1 covers 7 bases. CDR3 size: 14 residues. Germline values: CDR1 WNHNN, CDR2 SYGVQD (reference sequence). J gave up 5 bases and V 2 bases, and 5 bases lay outside the gene matches. The CDR3 region is CASSENRGLTEAFF. In DNA form, the CDR3 reads TGCGCCAGCAGTGAGAACAGGGGCCTTACTGAAGCTTTCTTT.

V and J are TRBV5-8 and TRBJ1-4, with 8 bases matching TRBD1. The V gene's germline CDR1 is SGHTS and CDR2 YDEGEE. The CDR3 contains 17 residues. V shed 1 base, J shed 5 bases, and the junction held 10 bases outside the gene matches. In DNA, the CDR3 is TGTGCCAGCAGCTTGTGGGGTACCGGGACAGGAAATGAAAAACTGTTTTTT. Protein: CASSLWGTGTGNEKLFF.

The V call is TRBV19, the J call TRBJ1-2; 7 bases fit TRBD1. Per germline, CDR1 LNHDA and CDR2 SQIVND (reference sequence). J gave up 4 bases and V 4 bases, and 6 bases lay outside the gene matches. The CDR3 is 14 residues long. DNA of the CDR3: TGTGCCAGTAGTAAGACAGGGAGATTCTATGGCTACACCTTC. It specifies CASSKTGRFYGYTF.

The CDR3, as DNA: TGTGCCAGCAGTGAAAGGGACAGGCTCTATGGCTACACCTTC. It is translated as CASSERDRLYGYTF. The chain couples TRBV25-1 to TRBJ1-2, with TRBD1 identical over 8 bases. J lost 4 bases, V lost 2 bases, and 3 bases had no gene match. The CDR3 totals 14 residues. Germline CDR1 and CDR2: MGHDK and SYGVNS.

The gene calls are TRBV27 and TRBJ1-2, with D possibly being TRBD1 (6 bases). The V gene lost 6 bases and the J gene lost 8 bases, with 22 bases spanning the gap. CDR1 is MNHEY and CDR2 is SMNVEV in the germline V gene (reference sequence). This CDR3 contains 15 residues. The CDR3 region is CASRSPSTGTGGYTF. Written as DNA, the CDR3 is TGTGCCAGCAGATCACCGTCCACAGGGACCGGCGGCTACACCTTC.

This clone was seen only a few times. The genes are TRBV18 and TRBJ1-5; unclear D gene. In germline, CDR1 is KGHSH, CDR2 LQKENI. Deletions cut 5 bases from V and 6 bases from J, with 17 bases between. The CDR3 sequence is 15 residues long. This CDR3 reads CASSTRAAVGQPQHF. Written as DNA, the CDR3 is TGTGCCAGCTCAACGCGGGCTGCAGTGGGTCAGCCCCAGCATTTT.

This chain links TRBV15 with TRBJ1-5, with a weak D call TRBD1 (5 bases). The CDR3 length is 16 residues. Per germline, CDR1 LNHNV and CDR2 YYDKDF (reference sequence). The V end was cut by 0 bases, the J end by 0 bases, with 9 bases between. The CDR3 nucleotides are TGTGCCACCAGCAGAGATCAAGGGGATAGCAATCAGCCCCAGCATTTT. This sequence encodes CATSRDQGDSNQPQHF.

This clone was observed once. The V call is TRBV18, the J call TRBJ1-6; TRBD1 matches 8 bases. Germline V gene sequence: CDR1 KGHSH, CDR2 LQKENI. This CDR3 contains 16 residues. The ends lost 3 bases at V and 5 bases at J; junction bases unmatched: 6. Here the CDR3 DNA reads TGTGCCAGCTCACCCTACCTGACAGGGGATAATTCACCCCTCCACTTT. It specifies CASSPYLTGDNSPLHF. The whole variable domain, filled in from reference TRBV18 and TRBJ1-6, reads NAGVMQNPRHLVRRRGQEARLRCSPMKGHSHVYWYRQLPEEGLKFMVYLQKENIIDESGMPKERFSAEFPKEGPSILRIQQVVRGDSAAYFCASSPYLTGDNSPLHFGNGTRLTVT.

V usage is TRBV15 and J usage is TRBJ1-2; 7 nucleotides agree with TRBD1. V was pared by 1 base and J by 6 bases, with 5 bases of the junction left unmatched. In germline, CDR1 is LNHNV, CDR2 YYDKDF (reference sequence). The CDR3 has 14 amino acids. The CDR3, as DNA: TGTGCCACCAGCAGAGTACAGGGGAACAATGGCTACACCTTC. This codes for CATSRVQGNNGYTF.